The clone carrying this TCR beta chain was seen a single time. Under the authors' procedure: Reference gene primer amplification in the assay estimated nucleated cell counts. The method was immunoSEQ multiplex PCR; TCRdb's version includes in-frame clones alone and lacks a portion of them. The V and J calls and clone size are taken from that table; D and trimming were inferred from the DNA. The sample contains about 20,000 clones, 79% of which appear only once. These data belong to a study of blood T cell repertoires in COVID-19. Study details: Specimens from acute and convalescent COVID-19 originated in the United States, Italy and Spain. T cells, B-cell-depleted T cells, or PBMCs provided the cDNA or gDNA that served as material.

Germline CDR1 reads ENHRY; CDR2 reads SYGVKD. CDR3 length: 13 residues. V lost 6 bases to trimming and J lost 1 base; unmatched junction nucleotides: 3. The chain links TRBV10-3 to TRBJ2-7; 7 nucleotides line up with TRBD1. The sample was peripheral blood. This TCR came from a man older than 75 with acute or convalescent COVID-19. The CDR3 nucleotides read TGTGCCATCAGGAAGGACAGGTCCTACGAGCAGTACTTC. It encodes CAIRKDRSYEQYF.